This T cell receptor beta chain was sequenced in a study of cytomegalovirus exposure and HLA in healthy donors (dated by TCRdb to about 2017). Context from the whole study: According to an earlier analysis of 587 of the donors, some 180 million T cells yielded 117 million unique TCR beta sequences and about 300 Gb of sequence data. The study was designed to test whether signatures of past pathogen exposure could be identified by cataloging public T cell receptors. Of the roughly 410 genotyped donors, less than 90% were placed in the genetic ancestry cluster associated with self-reported Caucasian donors. A later analysis re-analyzed previously published TCR beta repertoires from 600 to 850 donors and added high-resolution HLA genotyping to study TCR occurrence patterns. Rather than drawing on any new phenotypic data, the later analysis identified candidate immune exposures from TCR beta sequences and the way those sequences occurred across donors. A separate validation cohort of 90 to 150 different subjects was used in addition to the approximately 700-subject first cohort. A later genetic analysis used genome-wide SNP genotypes for about three fifths of the 666 donors, treating that subset as a discovery cohort. Typing coverage varied by locus: roughly 620-630 donors for A, B, C, DRB1 and DQB1; roughly 510 for DQA1; around 610 for DPA1; roughly 470 for DPB1. Alongside the repertoire data, information on donor age, sex, ethnicity and CMV serostatus was compiled. In an earlier analysis of 587 of the donors, high-throughput TCR beta sequencing was used to judge whether each TCR beta V gene segment behaved as functional or pseudogenic. Among 300 to 450 genotyped donors of the cohort, an average of around 240,000 unique TCR beta nucleotide sequences were sequenced per donor, about a sixth of them non-productive. An early release that covered about 600 HLA-typed donors contained about 300 gigabases of sequencing data and about 84 million unique TCR sequences. Five DR-DQ haplotypes were treated as single units for association and clustering because of strong linkage in the cohort. Both class I and class II loci were covered by HLA typing, at four-digit resolution. The study used immunosequencing to profile the T cell repertoires of around 600 subjects and linked those repertoires to cytomegalovirus serostatus. Every repertoire in the discovery cohort had been generated on one and the same sequencing platform. The study combined high-throughput TCR immunosequencing, statistical association of individual TCRs with disease status, and machine learning to predict cytomegalovirus infection status. Results and caveats for the whole study, not just this receptor: Across donors, most TCR sequences were observed very rarely, whereas some public TCRs were present in many individuals. The sequencing pipeline was judged likely to have produced a cluster of highly shared sequence variants as a technical artifact. Because counts were too low, roughly 17 rarely observed V segments, including chromosome 9 orphons, were left out of the earlier analysis of 587 of the donors. A later analysis found that HLA-associated TCR beta chains were more clonally expanded and had lower generation probabilities than equally common non-associated chains. Correlated functional status among segregating V segments might reflect linkage disequilibrium, but an unknown experimental factor could not be ruled out. The cohort was sequenced for TCR beta chains only, and without alpha or paired-chain data the features that could be detected were limited. In a later analysis, TCR association rates were found to vary across HLA loci, with the most associated TCRs seen for DRB1 alleles and the fewest for HLA-C alleles. Some IMGT-functional V segments, including TRBV6-2 and TRBV6-3, could not be told apart with the 87-base-pair reads, so those segments were excluded. Because some donors lacked HLA typing at each locus, the association tests relied only on the typed subset. According to a later analysis, most CMV-associated TCR beta chains appeared to be HLA-restricted, and the HLA associations seemed to be driven largely by CMV exposure. When HLA alleles, especially DR and DQ, strongly co-occurred, attributing TCR associations to individual alleles was difficult. A later genetic analysis associated a missense DCLRE1C variant with V-gene and J-gene trimming of TCR beta chains, and an independent cohort replicated the association. In an earlier analysis of approximately 590 of the donors, most TCR beta V segments appeared in productive rearrangements about 87% or about 30% of the time, broadly matching IMGT annotations. A further reported finding was that TCR beta sequences accurately predicted the HLA-A and HLA-B alleles for most subjects in the first cohort. The only immune exposure information available for the cohort was CMV serostatus. The classifier was reported to diagnose cytomegalovirus status with high specificity and sensitivity in both the original cohort and the validation cohort. Compared with the approximately 710-donor mean, donors in an Asian-associated ancestry cluster had fewer N-insertions in productive TCRs, according to a later genetic analysis. In a later analysis, several top co-occurrence clusters were reported to appear linked to parvovirus B19, influenza, CMV and Epstein-Barr virus. In vitro tests confirmed that a few of the cytomegalovirus-associated TCR beta chains recognize cytomegalovirus antigens. The authors suggested that the approach could potentially be generalized to other disease states and immunological phenotypes. Roughly uniform sequencing depth across donors was assumed in presence/absence analyses, although this assumption may not hold. The study gave a list of 150 to 200 TCR beta chains associated with cytomegalovirus. At a false discovery rate of 0.05, a later analysis linked some 17,000 TCR beta sequences to specific HLA alleles.

Libraries came from the immunoSEQ multiplex PCR assay. For the multiplex PCR, a mixture combining 60 forward primers for TCR Vbeta segments and 13 reverse primers for TCR Jbeta segments was used. The CDR3 region of rearranged TCR beta genes was amplified from genomic DNA by a multiplex PCR assay. The amplified TCR beta libraries were sequenced on the Illumina HiSeq System as 87-base-pair reads. From the authors' description of their analysis: In a later analysis, some 80 million unique TCR beta chains were counted across the 650 to 700 repertoires, and roughly 11 million of these chains were shared by at least two donors. Raw reads were error-corrected and collapsed into unique sequences with a nearest-neighbor algorithm that merged closely related sequences to remove PCR and sequencing errors. To assign V, D and J gene segments, CDR3 sequences were aligned to IMGT reference sequences. Each retained sequence needed at least a six-nucleotide match to both a V gene segment and a J gene segment. A rearrangement counted as productive if the CDR3 had no stop codons and remained in frame with V and J, and every other rearrangement counted as non-productive. Following IMGT convention, CDR3 was defined as the stretch from the second conserved V-encoded cysteine up to the conserved J-encoded phenylalanine. Sequences without an unambiguous match to a single V gene segment were excluded from the earlier analysis of about 640 of the donors. In an earlier analysis of around 590 of the donors, a V segment was called functional when productive rearrangements were above 56.7%, and segregating when the standard deviation between donors exceeded 5%. A statistical classification framework was built for diagnosing cytomegalovirus status from the catalog of TCR beta chain sequences. In a later analysis, V and J genes were assigned by comparing TCR nucleotide sequences against IMGT/GENE-DB human TR gene sequences. The TCRdist pipeline was used in a later analysis to assign CDR3 sequences and most-parsimonious VDJ recombination scenarios. In a later analysis, every TCR beta chain was defined by the combination of its CDR3 amino acid sequence and its V-gene family, and reads without a unique V-gene family were dropped. In a later analysis, around 600 highly shared, low-generation-probability nucleotide sequences were removed to address suspected cross-contamination and a sequencing artifact. In a later analysis, a clonal expansion index was calculated for each public chain from normalized within-repertoire ranks of inferred template counts. A later analysis computed generation probabilities with a VDJ recombination model fitted to out-of-frame rearrangements, and checked the results against IGoR. In a later analysis, TCR-TCR, TCR-HLA and TCR-CMV co-occurrence was scored with hypergeometric tests, and a repertoire-size bias correction was applied to TCR pairs. In a later analysis, false discovery rates were estimated by permuting HLA or CMV assignments 20 times. In a later analysis, co-occurring TCRs were grouped using DBSCAN, and TCRdist sequence similarity was added for clustering within HLA-allele-positive subsets. Co-occurrence clustering excluded repertoires with fewer than 30,000 or more than 120,000 public chains, plus five with anomalous nucleotide sharing. Held by TCRdb, this immuneACCESS table contains in-frame sequences only and omits some clones. Under half of the omission traces to an unresolved V gene where checked; the cause of the rest is unknown. That table is the source of V, J and clone size, and D and trimming were worked out from the DNA. Here the sample has 74,000 or so clones; roughly 80% occur a single time. Of the sample, around 21% falls within the top ten clones.

The table lists this clone with a few counts. This clone's antigen is unknown. Base qualities are not at hand, and no much larger clone is one base apart. There are 14 amino acids in the CDR3, from cysteine to phenylalanine inclusive. Of the read, only the CDR3 DNA is kept; its 42 bases are in frame from base 1. Between the V and J ends, shortened by 0 bases and 10 bases respectively, the junction contains 11 bases. Via the germline V gene, CDR1 is SGDLS and CDR2 YYNGEE. The cohort consisted of 600 or so healthy bone marrow donors. Cohort members were all nominally healthy when sampled, although unrecorded immune exposures were likely present. The donor tested CMV seropositive, placing the donor among the 290 or so seropositive members of the cohort. A peripheral blood sample was provided by each donor, and peripheral blood mononuclear cells were used for TCR beta sequencing. The Qiagen DNeasy Blood Extraction Kit was used to extract genomic DNA from the blood cell samples.

This clonotype was obtained from a woman aged 40 to 50 in good health and CMV-seropositive. The chain joins TRBV9 to TRBJ1-6; no D gene is confidently identified. Sequencing was done on a sample of PBMCs. The CDR3 in this case is CASSVVGGESPLHF. The DNA sequence follows: TGTGCCAGCAGCGTAGTAGGCGGAGAGTCACCCCTCCACTTT.